Each of the 26 T cell receptor beta chains below was sequenced from the same sample in a study of T cell changes during pregnancy in multiple sclerosis. Sequencing was performed with immunoSEQ multiplex PCR; in TCRdb, only in-frame clones are kept and a portion is missing. The sample carries 50,000 to 65,000 clones, approximately 90% recorded once. The sequences come from peripheral blood, collected in the second trimester of pregnancy. The receptor source for this set is a female donor with multiple sclerosis, enrolled in a pregnancy study.

The CDR3 DNA reads as TGTGCCAGCAGTCCGGGACAGGGGGCCGAGGGCTACACCTTC. This translates into CASSPGQGAEGYTF. The chain is built from TRBV28 and TRBJ1-2, with 12 bases that match TRBD1. The CDR3 spans 14 residues. Per germline, CDR1 MDHEN and CDR2 SYDVKM. V trimming: 5 bases; J trimming: 8 bases; junction bases outside the gene matches: 6.

The chain uses TRBV9 and TRBJ2-3; D gene ambiguous. Trimming shortened V by 0 bases and J by 13 bases, and 18 bases separated the two germline ends. There are 14 residues in the CDR3. Per germline, CDR1 SGDLS and CDR2 YYNGEE. CDR3 protein: CASSVALSLTPEYF. Written as DNA, the CDR3 is TGTGCCAGCAGCGTAGCCCTTAGCTTAACCCCCGAGTATTTT.

The gene calls are TRBV5-1 and TRBJ1-5; D may be TRBD1 (6 bases). Per the germline V gene, CDR1 is SGHRS and CDR2 is YFSETQ. The CDR3 has 14 amino acids. V was pared by 0 bases and J by 5 bases, with 9 bases between. The CDR3 DNA is TGCGCCAGCAGCTTGGTTTCAGGGGATCAGCCCCAGCATTTT. Protein: CASSLVSGDQPQHF.

This chain uses TRBV9 with TRBJ1-4; D is undetermined. There are 15 residues in the CDR3. The V gene's germline CDR1 is SGDLS and CDR2 YYNGEE. V shed 4 bases and J shed 4 bases, with 14 bases lying between them. The CDR3 spells CASSLTPGRNEKLFF. As DNA, the CDR3 is TGTGCCAGCAGCCTCACCCCGGGTCGTAATGAAAAACTGTTTTTT.

This chain uses TRBV4-1 with TRBJ1-6, with TRBD1 matching over 8 bases. The trim removed 2 bases at V and 11 bases at J, leaving 17 bases unmatched. The CDR3 runs 18 residues. Looked up from germline, CDR1 is MGHRA and CDR2 is YSYEKL. CDR3 sequence (DNA): TGCGCCAGCAGCCAAAAAATGACAGGGGCCTTGGAGGTGACACCCCTCCACTTT. Translated, it gives CASSQKMTGALEVTPLHF.

The CDR3 is CARSLEGRQAYSNQPQHF. CDR3 sequence (DNA): TGTGCCAGAAGCTTGGAAGGGAGACAGGCATATAGCAATCAGCCCCAGCATTTT. The V gene is TRBV5-3, the J gene TRBJ1-5; TRBD1 is a possible D gene (6 bases). TRBV5-3 is identified as an open reading frame with a role that is uncertain. Trimming removed 0 bases at V and 0 bases at J, with 16 bases between. This CDR3 is built from 18 residues.

This chain connects TRBV11-2 to TRBJ2-3; TRBD2 aligns across 8 bases. The CDR3 contains 16 residues. CDR1 SGHAT and CDR2 FQNNGV come from the germline V gene. With V trimmed by 3 bases and J by 4 bases, 9 bases remained unmatched. Here the CDR3 DNA reads TGTGCCAGCAGCTTCACCTCGGGGGGGCGAGCAGATACGCAGTATTTT. It codes for CASSFTSGGRADTQYF.

CDR3 sequence reads: CASSSQGAPNYGYTF. The CDR3 region has the DNA TGTGCCAGCTCGTCCCAGGGGGCGCCCAACTATGGCTACACCTTC. The chain links TRBV18 to TRBJ1-2; 8 bases line up with TRBD1. V lost 6 bases, J lost 2 bases, and 8 bases stayed unmatched. Germline values: CDR1 KGHSH, CDR2 LQKENI. This CDR3 is built from 15 residues.

The CDR3, as DNA: TGTGCCAGCAGTGGGGAGCGGGGGACCGGGGAGCTGTTTTTT. This translates into CASSGERGTGELFF. This chain joins TRBV2 and TRBJ2-2; the match to TRBD2 covers 8 bases. CDR3 length equals 14 residues. Trimming cost V 4 bases and J 5 bases; bases outside gene matches: 3. Germline V gives CDR1 SNHLY, CDR2 FYNNEI.

V usage is TRBV7-2 and J usage is TRBJ1-4; D remains ambiguous. From germline, CDR1 is SGHTA and CDR2 FQGNSA. The CDR3 sequence is 15 residues long. Trimming shortened V by 1 base and J by 2 bases, and 8 bases separated the two germline ends. As DNA, the CDR3 is TGTGCCAGCAGCTTAGGAGGTGGGACTAATGAAAAACTGTTTTTT. Amino acids: CASSLGGGTNEKLFF.

Written as DNA, the CDR3 is TGTGCCAGCAGCCGTACTTATTCGACAGTGAACACTGAAGCTTTCTTT. This encodes CASSRTYSTVNTEAFF. The chain recombines TRBV11-1 with TRBJ1-1, with D possibly matching TRBD1 (5 bases). From germline, CDR1 is SGHAT and CDR2 FQDESV (reference sequence). Trimming removed 5 bases from V and 0 bases from J, with 16 bases in between. This CDR3 spans 16 amino acids.

This clone was counted a single time. The chain has TRBV6-5 and TRBJ1-1, with D unresolved. The V end was cut by 2 bases, the J end by 2 bases, with 12 bases between. Germline V gene lookup returns CDR1 MNHEY and CDR2 SVGAGI. This CDR3 has 15 amino acids. CDR3 nucleotides: TGTGCCAGCAGTTACGTTACCGCAGTCAACACTGAAGCTTTCTTT. Its protein is CASSYVTAVNTEAFF.

The chain employs TRBV2 and TRBJ1-4; tentative D call: TRBD1 (6 bases). V lost 6 bases and J lost 8, with 22 bases in between. CDR3 length: 16 residues. The germline V gene encodes CDR1 SNHLY and CDR2 FYNNEI. The CDR3 is CASRAPGGGAREKLFF. The CDR3 DNA reads TGTGCCAGCAGAGCTCCTGGTGGGGGGGCGAGGGAAAAACTGTTTTTT. Combining the CDR3 with reference TRBV2 and TRBJ1-4 gives the whole variable domain EPEVTQTPSHQVTQMGQEVILRCVPISNHLYFYWYRQILGQKVEFLVSFYNNEISEKSEIFDDQFSVERPDGSNFTLKIRSTKLEDSAMYFCASRAPGGGAREKLFFGSGTQLSVL.

The chain is built from TRBV13 and TRBJ1-1, with D tentatively TRBD1 (5 bases). This CDR3 region has 15 residues. Germline CDR1 and CDR2: PRHDT and FYEKMQ (reference sequence). Trimming removed 4 bases at V and 1 base at J, with 13 bases between. DNA for the CDR3: TGTGCCAGCAGCTCAGTACAGGATCAGAACACTGAAGCTTTCTTT. Protein product: CASSSVQDQNTEAFF.

V is TRBV5-1 and J is TRBJ1-1; TRBD1 might be the D (6 bases). The CDR3 runs 15 residues. The V gene's germline CDR1 is SGHRS and CDR2 YFSETQ. The V end was cut by 0 bases, the J end by 4 bases, with 13 bases between. The CDR3 DNA follows: TGCGCCAGCAGCTTGGGATCAGGGGATGGCACTGAAGCTTTCTTT. Translating gives CASSLGSGDGTEAFF.

This clone was observed a single time. The J gene is TRBJ2-3, the V gene TRBV2; 7 nucleotides align to TRBD2. The V gene's germline CDR1 is SNHLY and CDR2 FYNNEI. This CDR3 comprises 13 residues. V was clipped by 8 bases and J by 3 bases; unmatched bases: 5. CDR3 sequence: CASCGGRTDTQYF. The CDR3 coding sequence is TGTGCCAGCTGCGGGGGAAGGACAGATACGCAGTATTTT.

The chain combines TRBV30 with TRBJ1-2; 10 nucleotides agree with TRBD1. CDR1 and CDR2 from the germline V gene are GTSNPN and SVGIG (reference sequence). J lost 6 bases, V lost 8 bases, and 3 bases had no gene match. CDR3 length: 11 residues. The CDR3 DNA is TGTGCCCGGGACAGGGGTAATGGCTACACCTTC. Translating it yields CARDRGNGYTF.

The V gene is TRBV27, the J gene TRBJ1-2; tentatively, D is TRBD1 (6 bases). Germline V gene sequence: CDR1 MNHEY, CDR2 SMNVEV (reference sequence). V lost 4 bases, J lost 4 bases, and 13 bases lay in between. This CDR3 is built from 14 residues. The CDR3 region has the DNA TGTGCCAGCAGTTCACAGGGCGGCACCTATGGCTACACCTTC. Translating gives CASSSQGGTYGYTF.

The V gene is TRBV10-3, the J gene TRBJ1-1; D not resolved. The CDR3 is 12 residues long. CDR1 is ENHRY, CDR2 SYGVKD, per germline. Deletions cut 11 bases from V and 5 bases from J, with 15 bases between. The CDR3 sequence is CASSYGETEAFF. The CDR3 coding sequence is TGTGCCTCCAGCTACGGGGAGACTGAAGCTTTCTTT.

The chain uses TRBV2 and TRBJ1-5, with D possibly TRBD1 on 5 matching bases. Germline loops: CDR1 SNHLY, CDR2 FYNNEI. V was trimmed by 3 bases and J by 3 bases, leaving 12 bases between them. This CDR3 region has 15 residues. The CDR3 spells CASSEGGGANQPQHF. DNA of the CDR3: TGTGCCAGCAGTGAGGGGGGAGGGGCCAATCAGCCCCAGCATTTT. The whole variable domain, remainder taken from reference TRBV2 and TRBJ1-5, is EPEVTQTPSHQVTQMGQEVILRCVPISNHLYFYWYRQILGQKVEFLVSFYNNEISEKSEIFDDQFSVERPDGSNFTLKIRSTKLEDSAMYFCASSEGGGANQPQHFGDGTRLSIL.

The rearrangement uses TRBV9 and TRBJ2-7, with D hard to call. The CDR3 contains 15 residues. The germline V and J ends were trimmed by 0 bases and 2 bases, with 12 bases remaining between them. Germline CDR1 is SGDLS and CDR2 is YYNGEE. The CDR3 nucleotides read TGTGCCAGCAGCGTAGCAGCGTCTACCACCTACGAGCAGTACTTC. This translates into CASSVAASTTYEQYF.

The chain uses TRBV6-5 and TRBJ2-5; D possibly corresponds to TRBD1 (6 bases). The CDR3 has 15 residues. Germline CDR1 and CDR2: MNHEY and SVGAGI. Trimming pared 5 bases from V and 1 base from J, leaving 14 bases between. CDR3 protein: CASSPGHQPQETQYF. The CDR3, as DNA: TGTGCCAGCAGTCCGGGACACCAACCCCAAGAGACCCAGTACTTC.

The CDR3 reads CASSPGGSGSPLHF. The CDR3 region has the DNA TGTGCCAGCAGTCCAGGGGGTAGCGGTTCACCCCTCCACTTT. The chain recombines TRBV2 with TRBJ1-6; 7 bases are a match to TRBD1. Germline V gene sequence: CDR1 SNHLY, CDR2 FYNNEI. J was trimmed by 9 bases and V by 5 bases; bases with no gene match: 7. The CDR3 sequence is 14 residues long.

The CDR3 sequence is CASSLVAKGGQPQHF. In DNA, the CDR3 is TGTGCCAGCAGCTTAGTGGCCAAAGGGGGTCAGCCCCAGCATTTT. This chain joins TRBV7-3 and TRBJ1-5; a possible D gene is TRBD1 (6 bases). The germline CDR1 and CDR2 sequences are SGHTA and FQGTGA. This CDR3 spans 15 amino acids. The germline V and J ends were trimmed by 2 bases and 6 bases, with 14 bases remaining between them.

The chain uses TRBV5-6 and TRBJ2-7; perhaps TRBD1 as D (6 bases). The V gene's germline CDR1 is SGHDT and CDR2 YYEEEE. CDR3 length equals 14 residues. V lost 1 base to trimming and J lost 2 bases, with 10 bases between them. This chain's CDR3 is CASSLPGTTYEQYF. The CDR3 DNA reads as TGTGCCAGCAGCTTGCCCGGGACAACCTACGAGCAGTACTTC.

The chain couples TRBV27 to TRBJ2-2; 9 bases map to TRBD1. The ends lost 6 bases at V and 4 bases at J; junction bases unmatched: 6. The CDR3 sequence is 15 residues long. CDR1 MNHEY and CDR2 SMNVEV come from the germline V gene (reference sequence). CDR3 sequence reads: CASRLGDRVTGELFF. In DNA, the CDR3 is TGTGCCAGCAGACTAGGGGACAGGGTCACCGGGGAGCTGTTTTTT.